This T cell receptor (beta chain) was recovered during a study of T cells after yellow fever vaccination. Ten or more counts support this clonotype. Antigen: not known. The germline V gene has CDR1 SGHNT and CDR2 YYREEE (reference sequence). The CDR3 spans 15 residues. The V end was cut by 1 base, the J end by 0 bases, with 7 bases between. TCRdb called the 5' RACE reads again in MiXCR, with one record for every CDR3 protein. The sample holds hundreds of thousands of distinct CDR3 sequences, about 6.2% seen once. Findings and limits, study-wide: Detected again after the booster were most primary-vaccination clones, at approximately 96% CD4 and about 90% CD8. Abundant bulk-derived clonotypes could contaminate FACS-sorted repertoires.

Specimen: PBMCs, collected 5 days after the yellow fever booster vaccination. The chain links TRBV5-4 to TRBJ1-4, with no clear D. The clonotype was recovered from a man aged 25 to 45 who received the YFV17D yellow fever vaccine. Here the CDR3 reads CASSLSATTNEKLFF. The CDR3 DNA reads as TGTGCCAGCAGCTTGTCGGCTACAACTAATGAAAAACTGTTTTTT.